What follows describes a single T cell receptor beta chain. These data are taken from a study of T-cell reconstitution after alpha-beta-depleted transplantation in children. Preparation of the TCRbeta library used unique molecular identifiers. TCRdb re-derived calls from the PCR reads in MiXCR, one entry per CDR3 protein. Here the sample spans 250,000 to 350,000 distinct CDR3 sequences, approximately 9.8% being singletons. The TCR was taken from a human donor who donated a stem cell graft to a child with SCID. The sample was PBMCs from the stem cell graft donor, taken from the stem cell graft.

CDR3 sequence: CASSLLLWETQYF. In nucleotides, the CDR3 is TGTGCCAGCAGCCTTCTCCTTTGGGAGACCCAGTACTTC. The chain employs TRBV12-3 or TRBV12-4 and TRBJ2-5, with D hard to call. This CDR3 is 13 amino acids long. V was cut by 6 bases and J by 5 bases, with 13 bases left in between.